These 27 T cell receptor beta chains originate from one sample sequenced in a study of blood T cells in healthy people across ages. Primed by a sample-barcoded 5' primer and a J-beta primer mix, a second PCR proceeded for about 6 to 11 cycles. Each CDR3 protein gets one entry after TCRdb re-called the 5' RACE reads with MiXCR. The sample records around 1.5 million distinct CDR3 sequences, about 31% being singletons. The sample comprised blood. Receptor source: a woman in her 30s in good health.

As DNA, the CDR3 is TGTGCCAGTACCACGACAGGGGATCGGGGCTACACCTTC. Translated, it gives CASTTTGDRGYTF. The rearrangement joins TRBV19 to TRBJ1-2; 8 bases are shared with TRBD1. The CDR3 covers 13 residues. In germline, CDR1 is LNHDA, CDR2 SQIVND (reference sequence). V was pared by 7 bases and J by 8 bases, with 9 bases of the junction left unmatched.

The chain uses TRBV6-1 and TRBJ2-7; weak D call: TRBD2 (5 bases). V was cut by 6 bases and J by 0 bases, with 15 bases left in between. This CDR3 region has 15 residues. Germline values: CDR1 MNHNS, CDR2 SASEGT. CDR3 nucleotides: TGTGCCAGCAGCCCCCCGCCTAGCTTCTCCTACGAGCAGTACTTC. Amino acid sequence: CASSPPPSFSYEQYF.

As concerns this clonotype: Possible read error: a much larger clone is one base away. The chain's CDR3 is CASSLVRGPTEAFF. CDR3 bases: TGTGCCAGCAGCTTAGTACGGGGTCCAACTGAAGCTTTCTTT. The V gene is TRBV9, the J gene TRBJ1-1; D is uncertain. Germline CDR1 SGDLS, CDR2 YYNGEE. The CDR3 spans 14 residues. The V gene lost 4 bases and the J gene lost 5 bases, with 15 bases spanning the gap.

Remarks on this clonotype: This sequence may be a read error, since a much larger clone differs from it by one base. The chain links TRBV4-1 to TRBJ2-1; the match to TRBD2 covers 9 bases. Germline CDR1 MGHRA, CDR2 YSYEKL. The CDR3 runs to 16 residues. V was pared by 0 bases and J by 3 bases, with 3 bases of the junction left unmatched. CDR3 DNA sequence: TGCGCCAGCAGCCAAGAGAGGCGGGGGGGCTACAATGAGCAGTTCTTC. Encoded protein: CASSQERRGGYNEQFF.

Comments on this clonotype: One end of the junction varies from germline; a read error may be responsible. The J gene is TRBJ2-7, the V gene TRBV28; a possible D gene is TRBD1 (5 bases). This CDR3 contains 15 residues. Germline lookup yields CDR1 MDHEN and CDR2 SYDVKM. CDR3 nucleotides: TGTGCCAGCAGCTTATCCCACCCGACAGCCTACGAGCAGTACTTC. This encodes CASSLSHPTAYEQYF.

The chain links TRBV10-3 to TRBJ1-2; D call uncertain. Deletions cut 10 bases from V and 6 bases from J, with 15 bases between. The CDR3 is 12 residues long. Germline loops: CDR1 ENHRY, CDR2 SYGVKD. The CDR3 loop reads CATSLKGDGYTF. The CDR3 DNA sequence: TGTGCCACCAGCCTAAAAGGAGATGGCTACACCTTC.

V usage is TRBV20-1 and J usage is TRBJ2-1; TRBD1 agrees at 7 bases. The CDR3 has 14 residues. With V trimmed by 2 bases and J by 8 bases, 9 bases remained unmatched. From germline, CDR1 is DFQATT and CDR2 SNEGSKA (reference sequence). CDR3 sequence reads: CSARPTRGLYEQFF. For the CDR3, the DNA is TGCAGTGCTAGACCGACGAGGGGGCTATATGAGCAGTTCTTC.

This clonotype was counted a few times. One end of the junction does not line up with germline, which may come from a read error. Written as DNA, the CDR3 is TGCGCCAGCAGCCAAAATCTAGCGAGCTCCCACAATGAGCAGTTCTTC. Its protein product is CASSQNLASSHNEQFF. J is TRBJ2-1 and V is TRBV4-1; D possibly corresponds to TRBD2 (6 bases). This CDR3 contains 16 residues. In germline, CDR1 is MGHRA, CDR2 YSYEKL.

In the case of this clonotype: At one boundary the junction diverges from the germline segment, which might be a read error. The CDR3 loop reads CASCESDWGEQYF. The CDR3 coding sequence is TGTGCCAGCTGTGAATCAGATTGGGGCGAGCAGTACTTC. The rearrangement links TRBV6-1 to TRBJ2-5, with no clear D. The J call is uncertain, as TRBJ2-7 better fits the DNA end. Germline V gene lookup returns CDR1 MNHNS and CDR2 SASEGT. The CDR3 covers 13 residues.

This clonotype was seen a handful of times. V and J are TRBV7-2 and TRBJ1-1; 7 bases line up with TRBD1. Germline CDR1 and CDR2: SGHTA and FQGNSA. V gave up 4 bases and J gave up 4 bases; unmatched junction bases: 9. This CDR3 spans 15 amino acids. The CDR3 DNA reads TGTGCCAGCAGCTGGGGGTCGACAGGGCTCACTGAAGCTTTCTTT. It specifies CASSWGSTGLTEAFF. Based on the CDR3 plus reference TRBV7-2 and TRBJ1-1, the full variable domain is GAGVSQSPSNKVTEKGKDVELRCDPISGHTALYWYRQSLGQGLEFLIYFQGNSAPDKSGLPSDRFSAERTGGSVSTLTIQRTQQEDSAVYLCASSWGSTGLTEAFFGQGTRLTVV.

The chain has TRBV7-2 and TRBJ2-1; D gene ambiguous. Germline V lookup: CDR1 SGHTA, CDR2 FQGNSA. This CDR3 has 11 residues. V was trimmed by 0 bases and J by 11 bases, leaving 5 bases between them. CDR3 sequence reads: CASSLAGKQFF. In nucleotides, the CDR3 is TGTGCCAGCAGCTTAGCGGGGAAGCAGTTCTTC. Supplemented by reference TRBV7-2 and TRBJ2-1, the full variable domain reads GAGVSQSPSNKVTEKGKDVELRCDPISGHTALYWYRQSLGQGLEFLIYFQGNSAPDKSGLPSDRFSAERTGGSVSTLTIQRTQQEDSAVYLCASSLAGKQFFGPGTRLTVL.

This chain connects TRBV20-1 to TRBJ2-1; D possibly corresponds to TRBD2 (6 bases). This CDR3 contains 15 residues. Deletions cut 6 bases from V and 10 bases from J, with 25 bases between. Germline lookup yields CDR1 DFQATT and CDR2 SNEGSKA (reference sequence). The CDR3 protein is CSAPPWAEGRWEQFF. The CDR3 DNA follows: TGCAGTGCGCCCCCTTGGGCGGAGGGCCGTTGGGAGCAGTTCTTC.

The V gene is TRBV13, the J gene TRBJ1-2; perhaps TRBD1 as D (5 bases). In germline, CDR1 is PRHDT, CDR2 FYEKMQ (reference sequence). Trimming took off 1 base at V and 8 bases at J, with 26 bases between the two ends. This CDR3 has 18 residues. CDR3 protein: CASSLELWGRPITAGYTF. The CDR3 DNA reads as TGTGCCAGCAGCTTAGAGCTCTGGGGCAGACCCATTACGGCCGGCTACACCTTC. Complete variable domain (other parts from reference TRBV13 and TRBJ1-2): AAGVIQSPRHLIKEKRETATLKCYPIPRHDTVYWYQQGPGQDPQFLISFYEKMQSDKGSIPDRFSAQQFSDYHSELNMSSLELGDSALYFCASSLELWGRPITAGYTFGSGTRLTVV.

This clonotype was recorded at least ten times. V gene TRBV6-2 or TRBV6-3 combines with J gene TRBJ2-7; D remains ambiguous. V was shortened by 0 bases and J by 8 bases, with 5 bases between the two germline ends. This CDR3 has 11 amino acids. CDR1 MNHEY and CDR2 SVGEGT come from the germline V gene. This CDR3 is CASSYSGQQYF. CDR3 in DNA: TGTGCCAGCAGTTACTCTGGACAGCAGTACTTC.

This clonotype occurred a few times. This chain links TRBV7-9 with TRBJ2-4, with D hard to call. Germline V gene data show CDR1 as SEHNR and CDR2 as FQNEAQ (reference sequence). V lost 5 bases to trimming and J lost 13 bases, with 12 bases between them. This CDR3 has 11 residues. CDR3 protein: CASSPNYGQYF. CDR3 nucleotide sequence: TGTGCCAGCAGCCCAAACTACGGGCAGTACTTC.

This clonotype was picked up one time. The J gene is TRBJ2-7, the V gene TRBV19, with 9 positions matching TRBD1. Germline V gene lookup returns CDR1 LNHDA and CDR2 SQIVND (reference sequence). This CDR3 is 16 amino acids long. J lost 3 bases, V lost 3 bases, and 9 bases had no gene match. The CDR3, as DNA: TGTGCCAGTAGTATCTCCGGGACAGGGACGGGCTACGAGCAGTACTTC. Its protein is CASSISGTGTGYEQYF.

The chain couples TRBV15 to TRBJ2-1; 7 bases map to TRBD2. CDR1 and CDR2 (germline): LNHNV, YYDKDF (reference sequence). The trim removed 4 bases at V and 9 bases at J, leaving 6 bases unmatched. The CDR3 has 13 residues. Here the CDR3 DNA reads TGTGCCACCAGCACCGGGAGGCAAGGTGAGCAGTTCTTC. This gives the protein CATSTGRQGEQFF.

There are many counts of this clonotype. CDR3 region: CASSFLAGVNQPQHF. The CDR3 DNA follows: TGTGCCAGCAGTTTTCTTGCGGGGGTCAATCAGCCCCAGCATTTT. This chain uses TRBV12-3 or TRBV12-4 with TRBJ1-5, with a possible D match to TRBD1 (5 bases). This CDR3 region has 15 residues. Deletions cut 3 bases from V and 3 bases from J, with 12 bases between.

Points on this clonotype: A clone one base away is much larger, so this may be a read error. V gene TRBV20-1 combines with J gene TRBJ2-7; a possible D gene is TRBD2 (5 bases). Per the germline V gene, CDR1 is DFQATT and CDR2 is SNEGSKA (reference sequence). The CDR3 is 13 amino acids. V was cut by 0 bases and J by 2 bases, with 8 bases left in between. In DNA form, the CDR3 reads TGCAGTGCTAGAGAGGGGAGTCCCTACGAGCAGTACTTC. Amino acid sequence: CSAREGSPYEQYF.

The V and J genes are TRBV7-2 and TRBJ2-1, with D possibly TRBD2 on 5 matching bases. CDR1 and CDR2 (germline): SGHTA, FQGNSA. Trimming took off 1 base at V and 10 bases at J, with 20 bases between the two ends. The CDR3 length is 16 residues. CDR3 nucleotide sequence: TGTGCCAGCAGCTTAGTTTCCGCGAGAGCGGCAGTGGAGCAGTTCTTC. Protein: CASSLVSARAAVEQFF.

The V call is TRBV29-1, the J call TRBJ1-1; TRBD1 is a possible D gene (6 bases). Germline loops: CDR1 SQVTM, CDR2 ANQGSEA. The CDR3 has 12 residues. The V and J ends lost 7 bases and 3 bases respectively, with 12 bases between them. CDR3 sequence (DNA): TGCAGCGGACGCAGGGGAGACACTGAAGCTTTCTTT. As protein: CSGRRGDTEAFF. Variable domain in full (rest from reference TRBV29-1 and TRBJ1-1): SAVISQKPSRDICQRGTSLTIQCQVDSQVTMMFWYRQQPGQSLTLIATANQGSEATYESGFVIDKFPISRPNLTFSTLTVSNMSPEDSSIYLCSGRRGDTEAFFGQGTRLTVV.

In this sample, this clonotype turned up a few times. The CDR3 is CASSELKGFDTQYF. The CDR3 nucleotides read TGTGCCAGCAGTGAGCTTAAGGGTTTCGATACGCAGTATTTT. The chain joins TRBV6-1 to TRBJ2-3; D ambiguous. V lost 3 bases and J lost 6, with 13 bases in between. The CDR3 consists of 14 residues. The germline gives CDR1 MNHNS, CDR2 SASEGT.

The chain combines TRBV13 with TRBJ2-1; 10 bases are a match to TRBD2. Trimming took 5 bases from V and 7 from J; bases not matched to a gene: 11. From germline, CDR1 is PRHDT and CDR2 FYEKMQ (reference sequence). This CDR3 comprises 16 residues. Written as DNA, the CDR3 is TGTGCCAGCAGCCATATAGCGGGGGGAGTCTCAAATGAGCAGTTCTTC. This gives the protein CASSHIAGGVSNEQFF.

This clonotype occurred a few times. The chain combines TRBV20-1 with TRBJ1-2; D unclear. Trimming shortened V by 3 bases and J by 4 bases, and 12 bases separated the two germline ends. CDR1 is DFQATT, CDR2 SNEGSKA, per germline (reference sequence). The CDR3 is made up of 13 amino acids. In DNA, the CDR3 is TGCAGTGCTAGGGTTGACATTGGCTATGGCTACACCTTC. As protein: CSARVDIGYGYTF.

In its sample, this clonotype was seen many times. Here the CDR3 DNA reads TGCAGCGTTGAGGGTAGGGGCACCAGGAGGGAGACCCAGTACTTC. It specifies CSVEGRGTRRETQYF. The genes are TRBV29-1 and TRBJ2-5, with D perhaps TRBD1 or TRBD2 (5 bases each). Germline V gene sequence: CDR1 SQVTM, CDR2 ANQGSEA. The CDR3 covers 15 residues. V was clipped by 3 bases and J by 5 bases, with 19 bases between them.

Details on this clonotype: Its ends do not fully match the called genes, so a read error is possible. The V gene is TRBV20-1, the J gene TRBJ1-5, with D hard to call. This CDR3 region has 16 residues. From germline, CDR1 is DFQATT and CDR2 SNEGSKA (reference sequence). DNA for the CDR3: TGCAGTGCTGGAGATAGCCGGAGATATAGCAATCAGCCCCAGCATTTT. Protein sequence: CSAGDSRRYSNQPQHF.

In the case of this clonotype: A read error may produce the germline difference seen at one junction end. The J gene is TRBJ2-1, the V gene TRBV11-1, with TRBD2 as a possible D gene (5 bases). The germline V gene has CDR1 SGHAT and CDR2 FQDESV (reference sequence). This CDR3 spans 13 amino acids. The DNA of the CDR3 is TGTGCCAGCGGCTTAAGTCGTTTGGGAGATGCGTTCTTC. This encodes CASGLSRLGDAFF.